This TCR beta chain appears in the sequencing data of a study of regulatory T cells in long-lasting Graves disease. Overall study context: Graves' disease counted as persistent after over 5 years of antithyroid drugs with positive TSH receptor antibodies.

Time point reported: persistent/refractory GD, antithyroid drugs over 5 years with positive TRAb. Construction of the TCR library relied on RNA isolated from PBMCs. As collected, the peripheral blood samples measured around 9 milliliters each and went into EDTA tubes. Germline V lookup: CDR1 LNHNV, CDR2 YYDKDF (reference sequence). With 1 base removed from V and 9 bases from J, the gap between germline ends came to 7 bases. The CDR3 covers 13 residues. CDR3-region Arm-PCR and iRepertoire HTBI primers produced the TCR beta libraries. TCRdb redid the calling of the multiplex PCR reads with MiXCR, one entry per CDR3 protein. The sample holds about 460,000 distinct CDR3 sequences, about 22% seen once. General study points: Public clonotype sharing was higher in persistent than newly diagnosed patients.

This clonotype was observed at least ten times. The antigen remains unidentified. This sequence originates from a female donor with Graves disease. The chain couples TRBV15 to TRBJ1-6; D uncertain. Sequencing was performed on peripheral blood mononuclear cells (PBMCs), taken when the disease was refractory, from a patient treated with antithyroid drugs. The CDR3 region is CATSRGSGSPLHF. For the CDR3, the DNA is TGTGCCACCAGCAGAGGTAGCGGTTCACCCCTCCACTTT.